What follows describes a single T cell receptor (beta chain). Its specificity is unknown. One end of the junction does not line up with germline, which may come from a read error. The record originates from a study of PD-1 blockade in classical Hodgkin lymphoma. The assay was immunoSEQ multiplex PCR, and TCRdb's table has in-frame clones only and misses some. The sample holds tens of thousands of clones, around 82% seen once. The CDR3 runs to 13 residues. Germline CDR1 GTSNPN, CDR2 SVGIG (reference sequence). Study-wide points: Possibly reflecting disease activity or prior therapy, repertoire differences have causes that remain undefined. The baseline diversity of complete responders showed similarity to that of newly diagnosed patients. CD4+ TCR diversity, unlike CD8+, rose significantly by C4D1.

Autologous stem cell transplantation was followed by relapse in every patient, and brentuximab vedotin exposure varied. The sample consisted of peripheral blood mononuclear cells (PBMCs), taken before the second cycle of nivolumab. The TCR sequence derives from a human donor with classical Hodgkin lymphoma. This sequence joins TRBV30 and TRBJ1-4, with D possibly TRBD1 on 6 matching bases. In DNA form, the CDR3 reads TGTGCCTGGAGTTGGCAGGGGCGGGTCGAACTGCTTTTT. This encodes CAWSWQGRVELLF.